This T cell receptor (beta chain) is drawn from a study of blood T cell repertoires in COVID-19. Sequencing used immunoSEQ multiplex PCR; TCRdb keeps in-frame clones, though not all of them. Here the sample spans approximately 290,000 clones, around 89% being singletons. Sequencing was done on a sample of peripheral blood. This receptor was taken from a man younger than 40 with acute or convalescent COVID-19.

CDR3 bases: TGTGCCAGCAGCCCGTACAGGGAGTGGGCTGAAGCTTTCTTT. It specifies CASSPYREWAEAFF. The chain links TRBV14 to TRBJ1-1; D might be TRBD1 (6 bases). The CDR3 covers 14 residues. Germline V lookup: CDR1 SGHDN, CDR2 FVKESK. Trimming stripped 4 bases from V and 6 bases from J, with 15 bases between.